Listed below are T cell receptor beta chains from one sample, sequenced in a study of T cell responses to AZD1222 COVID-19 vaccine. Sequenced by immunoSEQ multiplex PCR; TCRdb stores in-frame clones only, minus some. The data show about 120,000 clones, roughly 89% seen once. Sequencing was performed on peripheral blood, taken 28 days after the second AZD1222 dose. The receptors shown here come from an adult who received the AZD1222 COVID-19 vaccine. Both conserved end residues are part of each CDR3. Size is omitted from some rows. Given values are once, few, many or a class for expanded clones.

size,V,J,CDR3
-,TRBV23-1,TRBJ2-7,CASSQSDRLSSYEQYF
-,TRBV7-2,TRBJ1-6,CASSTDGTGGRALHF
-,TRBV5-4,TRBJ2-3,CASSLARQGTDTQYF
-,TRBV6-5,TRBJ2-7,CASSYGVRDYYEQYF
many,TRBV5-4,TRBJ2-7,CASSLGGATYEQYF
-,TRBV19,TRBJ2-3,CASRLFVGSTDTQYF
-,TRBV4-1,TRBJ1-5,CASSSDRDYSNQPQHF
-,TRBV2,TRBJ1-4,CASSPNGVENEKLFF
-,TRBV7-8,TRBJ2-6,CASSLPVGGGSGANVLTF
once,TRBV7-8,TRBJ1-3,CASSLPKRNSGNTIYF
-,TRBV11-3,TRBJ1-4,CASSLEVGGSTNEKLFF
-,TRBV2,TRBJ2-1,CASSVSRGEYNEQFF
-,TRBV2,TRBJ2-3,CASNLRLAGGKDTQYF
-,TRBV3-1/TRBV3-2,TRBJ2-1,CASSQNTYNEQFF
-,TRBV19,TRBJ1-6,CASSIRDRDSPLHF
-,TRBV14,TRBJ2-7,CASSQDSLTTHGSSYEQYF
-,TRBV7-2,TRBJ2-7,CASSLGGGIIYEQYF
-,TRBV4-3,TRBJ2-1,CASSQEKTSGRRGINNEQFF
-,TRBV12-3/TRBV12-4,TRBJ1-5,CASSLSLFQPQHF
-,TRBV5-1,TRBJ2-3,CASSLTGGADTQYF
-,TRBV19,TRBJ1-5,CASSIPPQNSPRGHYSNQPQHF
-,TRBV21-1,TRBJ1-1,CASILLGGARVDTEAFF
-,TRBV7-2,TRBJ2-1,CASSFSRDDEQFF
once,TRBV19,TRBJ2-3,CASARGGPPDTQYF
once,TRBV5-6,TRBJ2-7,CASSKAGGPAYEQYF
-,TRBV4-1,TRBJ1-6,CASSQASSYNSPLHF
few,TRBV29-1,TRBJ2-1,CSVQRGASYNEQFF
-,TRBV7-9,TRBJ1-1,CASSLEPNTEAFF
-,TRBV5-6,TRBJ1-2,CASSGEGQGFYGYTF
-,TRBV2,TRBJ2-3,CASSDRSDTQYF
-,TRBV3-1/TRBV3-2,TRBJ2-3,CASSQVIQSTQYF
-,TRBV6-2/TRBV6-3,TRBJ1-1,CASSYPPGNTEAFF
-,TRBV19,TRBJ2-1,CASNMGRDDEQFF
-,TRBV7-9,TRBJ2-7,CASSLIAPGYDEQYF
-,TRBV2,TRBJ2-7,CASSISYEQYF
-,TRBV7-8,TRBJ1-2,CAAEGPNYGYTF
-,TRBV11-2,TRBJ2-1,CASSWGWGRDEQFF
-,TRBV4-3,TRBJ2-5,CASSQTKGGAGQTQYF
-,TRBV2,TRBJ2-1,CASSYTSGGHNEQFF
-,TRBV15,TRBJ2-7,CATSSRQSSYEQYF
-,TRBV11-3,TRBJ2-5,CASSVRQTQYF
-,TRBV7-3,TRBJ2-3,CASSPGTSTDTQYF
-,TRBV30,TRBJ2-4,CAWADGRGGDIQYF
-,TRBV5-1,TRBJ2-3,CASSFETDTQYF
-,TRBV7-9,TRBJ2-2,CASSLSTNTGELFF
few,TRBV24-1,TRBJ1-5,CATSTTGSNQPQHF
few,TRBV27,TRBJ1-6,CASSLGTDYNSPLHF
-,TRBV7-7,TRBJ2-7,CASSFGLAVACPSKAYEQYF
-,TRBV6-4,TRBJ1-2,CASSFDGSYGYTF
-,TRBV19,TRBJ2-3,CASRTTGGYGTDTQYF
-,TRBV7-8,TRBJ2-7,CASSLLSLQGKEQYF
once,TRBV6-5,TRBJ2-3,CASSYSPLHWRDTQYF
-,TRBV5-5,TRBJ2-1,CASSFKTPLYNEQFF
-,TRBV30,TRBJ1-1,CAWAIDRAVTEAFF
-,TRBV15,TRBJ2-5,CATSNREGTQYF
-,TRBV5-4,TRBJ2-1,CASSAIGNEQFF
-,TRBV19,TRBJ2-1,CASSPTGSGYNEQFF
-,TRBV18,TRBJ1-6,CASSPPGLNSPLHF
-,TRBV4-1,TRBJ2-1,CASSQTGSLGSGTNNEQFF
-,TRBV12-3/TRBV12-4,TRBJ2-7,CASGRVTYEQYF